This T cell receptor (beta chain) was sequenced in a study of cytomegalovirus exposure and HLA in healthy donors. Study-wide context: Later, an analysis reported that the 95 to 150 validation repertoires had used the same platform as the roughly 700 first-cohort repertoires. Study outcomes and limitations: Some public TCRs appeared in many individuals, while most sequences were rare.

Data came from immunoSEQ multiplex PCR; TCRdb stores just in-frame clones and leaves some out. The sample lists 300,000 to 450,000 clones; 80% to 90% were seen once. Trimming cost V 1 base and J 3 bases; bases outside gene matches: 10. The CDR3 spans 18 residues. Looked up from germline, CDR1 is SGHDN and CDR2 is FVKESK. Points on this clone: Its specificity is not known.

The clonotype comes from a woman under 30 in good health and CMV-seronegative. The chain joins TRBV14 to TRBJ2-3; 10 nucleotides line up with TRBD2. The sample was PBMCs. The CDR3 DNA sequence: TGTGCCAGCAGCCAAGTCCGACCTAGCGGGAGTCCGACAGATACGCAGTATTTT. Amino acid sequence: CASSQVRPSGSPTDTQYF. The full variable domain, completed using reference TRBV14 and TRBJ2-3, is EAGVTQFPSHSVIEKGQTVTLRCDPISGHDNLYWYRRVMGKEIKFLLHFVKESKQDESGMPNNRFLAERTGGTYSTLKVQPAELEDSGVYFCASSQVRPSGSPTDTQYFGPGTRLTVL.